This TCR beta chain was obtained from a study of control samples from healthy donors and cancer patients. TCRdb keeps only in-frame clones here, not all; method: immunoSEQ multiplex PCR. This sample has under 150,000 clones, with less than 90% found just once. A single count supports this clone. Trimming pared 3 bases from V and 8 bases from J, leaving 7 bases between. Per germline, CDR1 MDHEN and CDR2 SYDVKM. The CDR3 loop spans 11 amino acids. The rearrangement links TRBV28 to TRBJ1-2; D uncertain. This receptor was taken from a woman aged 25 to 39 in good health. The sample taken for sequencing was blood. CDR3 in DNA: TGTGCCAGCAGTTTCTCCCGCGGCTACACCTTC. This sequence encodes CASSFSRGYTF.